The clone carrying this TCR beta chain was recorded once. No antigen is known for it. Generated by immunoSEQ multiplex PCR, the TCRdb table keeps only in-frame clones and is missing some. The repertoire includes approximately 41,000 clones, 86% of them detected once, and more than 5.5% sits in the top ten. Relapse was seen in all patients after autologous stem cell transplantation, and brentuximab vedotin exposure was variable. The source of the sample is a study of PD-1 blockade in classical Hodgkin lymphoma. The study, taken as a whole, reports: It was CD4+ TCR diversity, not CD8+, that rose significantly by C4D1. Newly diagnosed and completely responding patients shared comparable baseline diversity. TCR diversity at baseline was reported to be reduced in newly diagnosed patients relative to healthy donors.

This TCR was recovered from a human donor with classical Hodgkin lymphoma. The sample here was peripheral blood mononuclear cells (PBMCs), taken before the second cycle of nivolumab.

The DNA for the CDR3 is TGTGCCAGCAGTGACCGGTCAACCCAGTACTTC. Translated: CASSDRSTQYF. The chain has TRBV2 and TRBJ2-5, with D hard to call. The germline V and J ends were trimmed by 3 bases and 8 bases, with 7 bases remaining between them. CDR1 is SNHLY, CDR2 FYNNEI, per germline. The length of the CDR3 is 11 residues.